This T cell receptor (beta chain) was sequenced during a study of prognosis after radiotherapy for stage I lung cancer. Genomic DNA served as the source from which two-round multiplex PCR generated TCR beta CDR3 amplicons. Round-one PCR had primers specific to each TRBV and TRBJ gene. TCRdb reprocessed the multiplex PCR reads via MiXCR and lists one record per CDR3 protein. The table has some 11,000 distinct CDR3 sequences, about 54% seen once. A remark on this clonotype: A far larger clone is off by one base, so a read error is likely.

CDR3 length equals 15 residues. Germline assignment: CDR1 MNHEY and CDR2 SVGAGI. Trimming took 0 bases from V and 5 from J, leaving 13 bases between them. The TCR sequence derives from a donor aged 50 or older with non-small cell lung cancer. V and J are TRBV6-5 and TRBJ1-1; D unclear. The sequencing here drew on PBMCs, taken before or after stereotactic body radiation therapy (not recorded which). CDR3 DNA sequence: TGTGCCAGCAGTTACTCAGAGGAGGCGCAGACTGAAGCTTTCTTT. Translating it yields CASSYSEEAQTEAFF.